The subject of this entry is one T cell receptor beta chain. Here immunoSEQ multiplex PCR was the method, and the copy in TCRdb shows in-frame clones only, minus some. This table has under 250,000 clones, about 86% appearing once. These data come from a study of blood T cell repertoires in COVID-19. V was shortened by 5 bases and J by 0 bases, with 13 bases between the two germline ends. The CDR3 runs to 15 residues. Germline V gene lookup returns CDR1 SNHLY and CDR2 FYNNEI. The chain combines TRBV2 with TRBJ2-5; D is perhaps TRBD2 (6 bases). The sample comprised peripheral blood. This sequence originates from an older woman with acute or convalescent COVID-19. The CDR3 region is CASSKGTLNQETQYF. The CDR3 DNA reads TGTGCCAGCAGTAAAGGGACTCTAAACCAAGAGACCCAGTACTTC.